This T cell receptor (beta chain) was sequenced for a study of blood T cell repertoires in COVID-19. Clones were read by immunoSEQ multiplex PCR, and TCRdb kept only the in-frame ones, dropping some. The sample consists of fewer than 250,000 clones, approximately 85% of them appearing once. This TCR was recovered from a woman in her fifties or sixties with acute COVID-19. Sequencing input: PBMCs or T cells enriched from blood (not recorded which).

The CDR3 reads CASSTRPGQDTGELFF. In DNA, the CDR3 is TGTGCCAGCAGTACTCGCCCGGGACAAGACACCGGGGAGCTGTTTTTT. This chain uses TRBV7-9 with TRBJ2-2; D might be TRBD1 (6 bases). V was shortened by 6 bases and J by 3 bases, with 17 bases between the two germline ends. Germline V CDR1 and CDR2: SEHNR, FQNEAQ (reference sequence). The CDR3 is 16 amino acids.